This TCR beta chain was profiled in a study of blood T cells in healthy people across ages. Germline loops: CDR1 SGHTA, CDR2 FQGNSA. Trimming took 4 bases from V and 10 from J; bases not matched to a gene: 12. This CDR3 contains 15 residues. General study points: Roughly linear declines in TCR beta diversity per million T cells occurred with age.

Alongside a J-beta primer mix, a sample-barcoded 5' primer served in a second PCR lasting about 6 to 11 cycles. Each CDR3 protein gets one entry after TCRdb re-called the 5' RACE reads with MiXCR. The sample has 790,000 or so distinct CDR3 sequences; about half are singletons. For this clonotype: Its antigen is still unknown. Possible read error: a much larger clone is one base away.

The chain employs TRBV7-2 and TRBJ2-1; 8 bases are a match to TRBD1. The sequence was collected from a man aged 80 or over in good health. Sequenced input: blood. The CDR3 sequence is CASSSSWTGSDEQFF. The CDR3 nucleotides read TGTGCCAGCAGCTCGAGCTGGACAGGGTCAGACGAGCAGTTCTTC.